This T cell receptor beta chain was profiled in a study of cytomegalovirus exposure and HLA in healthy donors. Primers for the PCR totalled 60 Vbeta and 13 Jbeta. The assay was immunoSEQ multiplex PCR, and TCRdb's table has in-frame clones only and misses some. This sample's clone table lists more than 65,000 clones. Trimming took 5 bases from V and 3 from J, leaving 14 bases between them. This CDR3 is built from 13 residues. Germline loops: CDR1 SQVTM, CDR2 ANQGSEA. Notes on this clone: Its antigen remains unknown.

Findings and caveats of the study: CMV serostatus was the only immune exposure information that was available.

The clonotype comes from a man in his forties in good health and CMV-seronegative. The chain recombines TRBV29-1 with TRBJ2-7, with D perhaps matching TRBD1 (7 bases). Source material: PBMCs. CDR3 sequence (DNA): TGCAGCGTTTCGCGGGGACAGCTCTACGAGCAGTACTTC. Translated: CSVSRGQLYEQYF.